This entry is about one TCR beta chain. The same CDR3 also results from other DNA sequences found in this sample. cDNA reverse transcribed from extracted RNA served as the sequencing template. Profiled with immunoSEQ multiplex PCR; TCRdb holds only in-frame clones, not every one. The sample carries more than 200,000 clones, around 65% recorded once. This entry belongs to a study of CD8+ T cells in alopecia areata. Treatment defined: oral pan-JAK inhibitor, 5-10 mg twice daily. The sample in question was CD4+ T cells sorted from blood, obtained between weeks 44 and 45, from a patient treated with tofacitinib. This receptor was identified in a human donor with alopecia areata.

CDR3 residues: CAWSVGTEAFF. The CDR3 nucleotides are TGTGCCTGGAGTGTAGGGACTGAAGCTTTCTTT. The chain links TRBV30 to TRBJ1-1; D is undetermined. V was cut by 0 bases and J by 5 bases, with 4 bases left in between. The V gene's germline CDR1 is GTSNPN and CDR2 SVGIG (reference sequence). This CDR3 spans 11 amino acids.